Reported below is one T cell receptor beta chain. This record belongs to a study of T cell changes during pregnancy in multiple sclerosis. Only in-frame clones appear in the TCRdb table, and some are missing; sequencing was by immunoSEQ multiplex PCR. The sample records some 100,000 clones, roughly nine tenths being singletons. In germline, CDR1 is SGHDT, CDR2 YYEEEE. Germline trimming cut 4 bases from V and 3 bases from J; bases unmatched to any gene: 10. The CDR3 runs 16 residues. This chain uses TRBV5-6 with TRBJ2-5; 9 bases agree with TRBD2. The TCR was taken from a female donor with multiple sclerosis, enrolled in a pregnancy study. The sample here was peripheral blood, taken in the second trimester of pregnancy. CDR3: CASSPEGAGGEETQYF. For the CDR3, the DNA is TGTGCCAGCAGCCCGGAAGGAGCGGGGGGAGAAGAGACCCAGTACTTC.